This TCR beta chain was sequenced in a study of T-cell reconstitution after alpha-beta-depleted transplantation in children (TCRdb year 2016). Describing the broader study: Using TCR repertoire profiling, the study quantitatively followed how T-cell immune reconstitution unfolded in children after TCRalphabeta/CD19-depleted allogeneic hematopoietic cell transplantation.

The library was prepared using PCR. Sequencing used an Illumina HiSeq 2500. TCR libraries were prepared with molecular barcoding, using unique molecular identifiers to normalize TCRbeta repertoire quantification. TCRdb trimmed the raw reads at Q25, called clones with MiXCR and kept productive beta chains. Every distinct CDR3 protein forms one entry, paired with its most common genes and DNA. This sample comprises around 370,000 distinct CDR3 sequences, around 10% of them detected only once. The ten most abundant clones make up around 2.3% of the sample. The CDR3, cysteine through phenylalanine, is 13 amino acids long. The kept DNA is CDR3 alone, 39 bases in frame from the first base. CDR1 LNHNV and CDR2 YYDKDF were looked up in the germline V gene (reference sequence). The V end gives up 6 bases and the J end 4 bases, leaving 0 bases in the junction not matched to a gene. A word on this clonotype: Its antigen is unknown. Within one base of it there is no much larger clone, and no base qualities were kept.

This receptor was taken from a human donor who donated a stem cell graft to a child with acute lymphoblastic leukemia. The V gene is TRBV15 and the J gene is TRBJ2-5, and 12 junctional nucleotides match TRBD2. The source material was PBMCs from the stem cell graft donor, sampled from the stem cell graft. The DNA reads as follows: TGTGCCACCAGGACTAGCGGGAGAGAGACCCAGTACTTC. This encodes CATRTSGRETQYF.